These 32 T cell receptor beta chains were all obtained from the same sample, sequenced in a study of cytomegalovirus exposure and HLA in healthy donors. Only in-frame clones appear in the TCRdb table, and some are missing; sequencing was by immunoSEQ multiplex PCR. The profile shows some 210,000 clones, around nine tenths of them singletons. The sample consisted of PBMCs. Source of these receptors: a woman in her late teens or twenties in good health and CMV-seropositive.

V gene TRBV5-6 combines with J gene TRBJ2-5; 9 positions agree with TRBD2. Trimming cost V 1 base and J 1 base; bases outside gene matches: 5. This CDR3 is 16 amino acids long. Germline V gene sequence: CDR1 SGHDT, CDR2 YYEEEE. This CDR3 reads CASSLLLLAGQETQYF. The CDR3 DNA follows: TGTGCCAGCAGCTTGCTCCTACTAGCGGGCCAAGAGACCCAGTACTTC.

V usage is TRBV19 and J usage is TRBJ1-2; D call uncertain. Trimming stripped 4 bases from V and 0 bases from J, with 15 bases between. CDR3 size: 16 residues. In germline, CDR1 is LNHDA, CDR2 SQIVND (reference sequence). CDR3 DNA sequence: TGTGCCAGTAGTACCCGATTTTCTGGAGCTAACTATGGCTACACCTTC. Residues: CASSTRFSGANYGYTF.

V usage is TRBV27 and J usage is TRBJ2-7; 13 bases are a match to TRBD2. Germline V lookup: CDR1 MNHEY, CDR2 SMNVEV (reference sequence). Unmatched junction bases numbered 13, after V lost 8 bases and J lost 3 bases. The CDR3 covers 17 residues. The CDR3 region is CASGLLLAGGRYYEQYF. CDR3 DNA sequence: TGTGCCAGCGGGTTATTACTAGCGGGAGGGAGATACTACGAGCAGTACTTC.

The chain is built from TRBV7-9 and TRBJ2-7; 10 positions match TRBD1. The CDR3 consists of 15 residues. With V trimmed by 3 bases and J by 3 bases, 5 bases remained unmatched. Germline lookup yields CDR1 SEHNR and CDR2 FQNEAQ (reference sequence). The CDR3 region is CASSFPGQGYYEQYF. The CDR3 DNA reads TGTGCCAGCAGCTTCCCGGGACAGGGGTACTACGAGCAGTACTTC.

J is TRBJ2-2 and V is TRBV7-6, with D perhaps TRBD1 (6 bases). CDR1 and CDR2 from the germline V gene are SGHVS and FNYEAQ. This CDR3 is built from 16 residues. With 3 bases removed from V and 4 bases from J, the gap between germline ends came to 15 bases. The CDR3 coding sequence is TGTGCCAGCAGCTTGGGACGGCGGACAGTCACCGGGGAGCTGTTTTTT. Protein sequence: CASSLGRRTVTGELFF. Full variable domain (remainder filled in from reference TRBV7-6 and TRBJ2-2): GAGVSQSPRYKVTKRGQDVALRCDPISGHVSLYWYRQALGQGPEFLTYFNYEAQQDKSGLPNDRFSAERPEGSISTLTIQRTEQRDSAMYRCASSLGRRTVTGELFFGEGSRLTVL.

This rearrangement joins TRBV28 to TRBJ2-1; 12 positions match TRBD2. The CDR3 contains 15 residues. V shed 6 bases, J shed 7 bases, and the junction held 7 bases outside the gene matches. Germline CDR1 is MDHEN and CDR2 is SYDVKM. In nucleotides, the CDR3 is TGTGCCAGCAGGCTCGGGACTAGCGGGTTAAATGAGCAGTTCTTC. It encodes CASRLGTSGLNEQFF.

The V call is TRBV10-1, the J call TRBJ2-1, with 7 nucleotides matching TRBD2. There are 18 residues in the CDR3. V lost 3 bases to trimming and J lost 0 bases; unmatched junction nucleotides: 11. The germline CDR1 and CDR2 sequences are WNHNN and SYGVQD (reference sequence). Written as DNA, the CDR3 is TGCGCCAGCAGTGACCCTAGCGGAGCCACGAGCTCCTACAATGAGCAGTTCTTC. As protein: CASSDPSGATSSYNEQFF.

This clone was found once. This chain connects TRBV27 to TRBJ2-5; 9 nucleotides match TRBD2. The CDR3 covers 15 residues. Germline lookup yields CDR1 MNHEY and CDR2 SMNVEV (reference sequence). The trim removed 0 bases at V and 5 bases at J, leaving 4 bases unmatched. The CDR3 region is CASSLSASGMETQYF. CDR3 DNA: TGTGCCAGCAGTTTATCCGCTAGCGGGATGGAGACCCAGTACTTC.

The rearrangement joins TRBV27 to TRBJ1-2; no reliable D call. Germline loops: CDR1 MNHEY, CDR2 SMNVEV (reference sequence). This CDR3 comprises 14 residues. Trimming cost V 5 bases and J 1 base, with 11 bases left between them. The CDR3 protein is CASSGRGINYGYTF. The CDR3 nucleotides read TGTGCCAGCAGTGGGAGAGGGATTAACTATGGCTACACCTTC.

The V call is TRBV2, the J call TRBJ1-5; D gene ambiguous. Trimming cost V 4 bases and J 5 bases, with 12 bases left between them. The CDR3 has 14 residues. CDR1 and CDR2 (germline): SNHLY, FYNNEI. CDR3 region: CASSVGQLHQPQHF. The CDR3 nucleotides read TGTGCCAGCAGTGTGGGCCAGCTCCATCAGCCCCAGCATTTT.

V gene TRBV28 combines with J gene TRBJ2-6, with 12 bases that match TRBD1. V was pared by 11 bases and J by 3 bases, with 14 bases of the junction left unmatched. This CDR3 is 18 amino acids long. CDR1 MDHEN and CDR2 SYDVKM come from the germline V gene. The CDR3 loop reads CAGSGPGQGARGANVLTF. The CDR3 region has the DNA TGTGCCGGCTCTGGCCCGGGACAGGGGGCGCGTGGGGCCAACGTCCTGACTTTC.

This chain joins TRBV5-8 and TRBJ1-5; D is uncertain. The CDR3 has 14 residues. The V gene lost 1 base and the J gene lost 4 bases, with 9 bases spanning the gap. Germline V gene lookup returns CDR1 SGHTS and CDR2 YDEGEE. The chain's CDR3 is CASSLFRGNQPQHF. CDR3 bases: TGTGCCAGCAGCTTGTTTCGGGGTAATCAGCCCCAGCATTTT.

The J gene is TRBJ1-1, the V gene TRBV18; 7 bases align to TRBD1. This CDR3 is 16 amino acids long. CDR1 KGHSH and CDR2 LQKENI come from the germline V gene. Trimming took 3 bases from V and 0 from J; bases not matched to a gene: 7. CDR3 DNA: TGTGCCAGCTCACCTTTGACCGGGACAGTGAACACTGAAGCTTTCTTT. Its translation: CASSPLTGTVNTEAFF.

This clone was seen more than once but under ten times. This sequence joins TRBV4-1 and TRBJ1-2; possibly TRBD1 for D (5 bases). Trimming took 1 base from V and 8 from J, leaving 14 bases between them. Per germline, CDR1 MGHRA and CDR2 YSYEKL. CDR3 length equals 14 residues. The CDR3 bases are TGCGCCAGCAGCCAAGGTGGGACTCAGGAAGGCTACACCTTC. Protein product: CASSQGGTQEGYTF.

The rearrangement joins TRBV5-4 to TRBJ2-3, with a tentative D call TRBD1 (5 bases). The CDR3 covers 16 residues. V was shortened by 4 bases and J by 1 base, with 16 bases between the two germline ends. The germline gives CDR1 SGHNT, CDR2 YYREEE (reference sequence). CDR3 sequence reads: CASSDPREGGTDTQYF. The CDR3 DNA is TGTGCCAGCAGCGACCCCAGGGAAGGCGGCACAGATACGCAGTATTTT.

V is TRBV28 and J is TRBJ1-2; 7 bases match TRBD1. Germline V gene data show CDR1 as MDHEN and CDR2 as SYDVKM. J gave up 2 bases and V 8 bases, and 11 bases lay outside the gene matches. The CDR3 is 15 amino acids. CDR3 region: CASLRGDSPNYGYTF. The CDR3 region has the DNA TGTGCCAGCCTTCGAGGGGACAGCCCCAACTATGGCTACACCTTC.

The CDR3 here is CATSYNPGATNEKLFF. The CDR3, as DNA: TGTGCCACCAGCTATAACCCGGGAGCAACTAATGAAAAACTGTTTTTT. V usage is TRBV15 and J usage is TRBJ1-4; D is uncertain. The CDR3 loop spans 16 amino acids. Germline assignment: CDR1 LNHNV and CDR2 YYDKDF (reference sequence). V lost 5 bases and J 0 bases, leaving 13 bases between the germline ends.

The CDR3 sequence: CASSEVSGVAEAFF. The DNA for the CDR3 is TGTGCCAGCAGTGAAGTTTCGGGGGTGGCTGAAGCTTTCTTT. This sequence joins TRBV6-1 and TRBJ1-1; TRBD1 might be the D (5 bases). CDR3 length equals 14 residues. CDR1 is MNHNS, CDR2 SASEGT, per germline. Trimming shortened V by 1 base and J by 6 bases, and 12 bases separated the two germline ends.

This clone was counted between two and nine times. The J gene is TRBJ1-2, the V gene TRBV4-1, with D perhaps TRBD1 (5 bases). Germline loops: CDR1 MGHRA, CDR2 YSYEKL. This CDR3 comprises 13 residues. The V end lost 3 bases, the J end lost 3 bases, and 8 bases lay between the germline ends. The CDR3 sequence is CASSHVQDYGYTF. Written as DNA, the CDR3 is TGCGCCAGCAGCCACGTACAGGACTATGGCTACACCTTC.

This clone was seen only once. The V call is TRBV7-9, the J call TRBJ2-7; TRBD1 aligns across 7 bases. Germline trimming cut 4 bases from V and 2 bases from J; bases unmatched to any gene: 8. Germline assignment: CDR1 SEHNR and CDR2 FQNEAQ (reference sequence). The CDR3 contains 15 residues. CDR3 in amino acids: CASSSNRGSPYEQYF. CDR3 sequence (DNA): TGTGCCAGCAGCTCTAACAGGGGATCTCCCTACGAGCAGTACTTC. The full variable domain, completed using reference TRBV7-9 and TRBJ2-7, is DTGVSQNPRHKITKRGQNVTFRCDPISEHNRLYWYRQTLGQGPEFLTYFQNEAQLEKSRLLSDRFSAERPKGSFSTLEIQRTEQGDSAMYLCASSSNRGSPYEQYFGPGTRLTVT.

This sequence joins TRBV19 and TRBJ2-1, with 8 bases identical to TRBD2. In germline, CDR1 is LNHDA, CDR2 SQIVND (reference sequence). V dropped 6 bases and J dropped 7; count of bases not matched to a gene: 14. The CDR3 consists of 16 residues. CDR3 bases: TGTGCCAGTAGACAAACACCTAGCGGGCCTCAAAATGAGCAGTTCTTC. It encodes CASRQTPSGPQNEQFF.

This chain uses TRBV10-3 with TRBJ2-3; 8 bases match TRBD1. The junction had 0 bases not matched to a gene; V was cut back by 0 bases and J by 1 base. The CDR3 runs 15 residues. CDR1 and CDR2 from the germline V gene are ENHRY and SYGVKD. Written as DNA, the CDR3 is TGTGCCATCAGTGAGTCGGGACAGGGCACAGATACGCAGTATTTT. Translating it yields CAISESGQGTDTQYF.

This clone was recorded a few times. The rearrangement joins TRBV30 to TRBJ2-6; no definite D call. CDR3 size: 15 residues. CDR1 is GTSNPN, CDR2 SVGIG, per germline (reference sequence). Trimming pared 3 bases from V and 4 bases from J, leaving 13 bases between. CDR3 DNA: TGTGCCTGGAGGAGTAGAGCTCTGGGGGCCAACGTCCTGACTTTC. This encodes CAWRSRALGANVLTF.

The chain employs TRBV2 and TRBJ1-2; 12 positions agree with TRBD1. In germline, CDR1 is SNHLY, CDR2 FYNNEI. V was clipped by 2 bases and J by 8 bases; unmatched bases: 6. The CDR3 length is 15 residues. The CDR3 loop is CASSEMRDRGHGYTF. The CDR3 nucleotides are TGTGCCAGCAGTGAAATGAGGGACAGGGGGCACGGCTACACCTTC.

The chain's CDR3 is CASSSDRDRGILDTGELFF. The DNA of the CDR3 is TGCGCCAGCAGCTCAGACCGGGACAGGGGTATTTTAGACACCGGGGAGCTGTTTTTT. The gene calls are TRBV5-1 and TRBJ2-2; 10 nucleotides line up with TRBD1. This CDR3 has 19 amino acids. The trim removed 3 bases at V and 3 bases at J, leaving 14 bases unmatched. The germline CDR1 and CDR2 sequences are SGHRS and YFSETQ.

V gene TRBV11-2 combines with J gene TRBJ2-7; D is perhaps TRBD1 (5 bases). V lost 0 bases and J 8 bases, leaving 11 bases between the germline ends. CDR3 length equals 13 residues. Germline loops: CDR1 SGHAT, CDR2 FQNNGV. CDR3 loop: CASSLEGQGKQYF. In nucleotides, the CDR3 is TGTGCCAGCAGCTTAGAAGGCCAGGGCAAGCAGTACTTC.

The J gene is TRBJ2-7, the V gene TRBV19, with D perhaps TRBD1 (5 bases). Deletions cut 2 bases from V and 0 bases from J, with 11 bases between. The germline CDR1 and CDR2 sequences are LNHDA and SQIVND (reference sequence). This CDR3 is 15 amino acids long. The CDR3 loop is CASSIQDTDSYEQYF. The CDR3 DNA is TGTGCCAGTAGTATACAGGACACCGACTCCTACGAGCAGTACTTC.

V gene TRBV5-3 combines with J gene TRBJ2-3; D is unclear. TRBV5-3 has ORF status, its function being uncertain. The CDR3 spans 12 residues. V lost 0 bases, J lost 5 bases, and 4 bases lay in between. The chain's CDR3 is CARSLGRDTQYF. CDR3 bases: TGTGCCAGAAGCTTGGGGAGAGATACGCAGTATTTT.

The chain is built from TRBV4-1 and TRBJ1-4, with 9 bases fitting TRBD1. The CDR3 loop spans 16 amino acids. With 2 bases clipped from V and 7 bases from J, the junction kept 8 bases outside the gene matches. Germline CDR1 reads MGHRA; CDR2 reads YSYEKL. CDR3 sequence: CASSQPRQGGSEKLFF. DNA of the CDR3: TGCGCCAGCAGCCAACCTCGACAGGGGGGGAGTGAAAAACTGTTTTTT.

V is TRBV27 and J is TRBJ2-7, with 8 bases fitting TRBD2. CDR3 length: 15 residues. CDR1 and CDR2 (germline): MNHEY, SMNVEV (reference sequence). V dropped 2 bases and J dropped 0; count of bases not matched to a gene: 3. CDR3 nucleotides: TGTGCCAGCAGTTTAGGCGGGGGGTACTCCTACGAGCAGTACTTC. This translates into CASSLGGGYSYEQYF.

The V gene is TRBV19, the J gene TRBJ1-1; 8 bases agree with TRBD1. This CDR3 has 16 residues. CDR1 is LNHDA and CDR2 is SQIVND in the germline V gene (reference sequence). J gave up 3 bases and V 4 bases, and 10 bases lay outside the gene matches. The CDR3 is CASSSPPTGDYTEAFF. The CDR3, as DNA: TGTGCCAGTAGTAGCCCCCCGACAGGGGATTACACTGAAGCTTTCTTT.

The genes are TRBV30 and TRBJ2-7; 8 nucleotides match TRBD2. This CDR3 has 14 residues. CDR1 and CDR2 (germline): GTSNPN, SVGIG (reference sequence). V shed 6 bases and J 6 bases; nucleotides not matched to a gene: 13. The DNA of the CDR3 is TGTGCCTGCGACGACGGGGGGGGGCCTCTCGAGCAGTACTTC. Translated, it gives CACDDGGGPLEQYF.